This passage covers 24 T cell receptor beta chains from one sample sequenced in a study of a mutant IDH1 vaccine in newly diagnosed glioma. Noted time point: week 11, during vaccination. All doses held 300 ug of mutant IDH1 20-mer peptide, with topical imiquimod. TCRdb keeps only in-frame clones here, not all; method: immunoSEQ multiplex PCR. The table lists over 20,000 clones, approximately 79% of them singletons. These TCRs' antigens remain unknown. The sample consisted of PBMCs, taken from a glioma patient whose treatment included an IDH1 peptide vaccine. Receptors were obtained from a man aged 35 to 55 with glioma.

J is TRBJ2-1 and V is TRBV5-1, with D possibly called TRBD1 or TRBD2 (6 bases each). Between the trimmed V and J ends, which lost 4 bases and 10 bases, there was a span of 15 bases. Germline V CDR1 and CDR2: SGHRS, YFSETQ. The CDR3 extends over 13 amino acids. The CDR3 region is CASSGGQYIEQFF. The CDR3 DNA follows: TGCGCCAGCAGCGGGGGGCAGTATATCGAGCAGTTCTTC.

This clone was recorded once. The chain employs TRBV11-2 and TRBJ2-5; weak D call: TRBD1 (9 bases). V was shortened by 2 bases and J by 5 bases, with 24 bases between the two germline ends. This CDR3 comprises 18 residues. CDR1 and CDR2 from the germline V gene are SGHAT and FQNNGV. The CDR3: CASSLRGGTGKIRETQYF. CDR3 nucleotides: TGTGCCAGCAGCTTACGGGGGGGGACAGGGAAAATTCGGGAGACCCAGTACTTC.

The V and J genes are TRBV6-6 and TRBJ1-1, with 7 nucleotides matching TRBD1. CDR3 length: 15 residues. Germline CDR1 and CDR2: MNHNY and SVGAGI (reference sequence). Trimming cost V 5 bases and J 2 bases; bases outside gene matches: 8. The CDR3 region is CASSTWDRLNTEAFF. The CDR3 DNA follows: TGTGCCAGCAGTACTTGGGACAGACTTAACACTGAAGCTTTCTTT.

This clone is categorized as medium-sized (0.01 to 0.1%). The chain employs TRBV7-9 and TRBJ2-2; 7 nucleotides match TRBD2. Germline CDR1 reads SEHNR; CDR2 reads FQNEAQ (reference sequence). The CDR3 length is 14 residues. J was trimmed by 4 bases and V by 5 bases; bases with no gene match: 4. In DNA form, the CDR3 reads TGTGCCAGCAGCCCGGGAGGCCTCACCGGGGAGCTGTTTTTT. This sequence encodes CASSPGGLTGELFF.

The V and J genes are TRBV6-5 and TRBJ2-7; 8 nucleotides line up with TRBD2. The CDR3 is 12 residues long. Germline-derived CDR1 and CDR2 are MNHEY and SVGAGI. Unmatched junction bases numbered 4, after V lost 2 bases and J lost 10 bases. The CDR3 protein is CASSYEGTRQYF. CDR3 DNA sequence: TGTGCCAGCAGTTACGAAGGGACTAGACAGTACTTC.

J is TRBJ1-1 and V is TRBV5-4, with D possibly TRBD1 on 5 matching bases. This CDR3 contains 14 residues. Germline V gene sequence: CDR1 SGHNT, CDR2 YYREEE (reference sequence). The V end lost 2 bases, the J end lost 6 bases, and 14 bases lay between the germline ends. The DNA of the CDR3 is TGTGCCAGCAGCTTTGGGGGGGTATTCGCTGAAGCTTTCTTT. This encodes CASSFGGVFAEAFF.

The CDR3 protein is CASSQLVPDGDEQYF. CDR3 sequence (DNA): TGTGCCAGCAGCCAACTCGTACCCGATGGCGACGAGCAGTACTTC. The genes are TRBV16 and TRBJ2-7; D remains ambiguous. V lost 2 bases and J 5 bases, leaving 16 bases between the germline ends. Germline V lookup: CDR1 KGHSY, CDR2 FQNENV. This CDR3 comprises 15 residues.

This chain uses TRBV4-1 with TRBJ1-2; 7 positions agree with TRBD1. The germline V gene has CDR1 MGHRA and CDR2 YSYEKL. The CDR3 runs to 15 residues. J gave up 4 bases and V 4 bases, and 9 bases lay outside the gene matches. The DNA for the CDR3 is TGCGCCAGCAGCCCTGGACAGGTCGTATCCTATGGCTACACCTTC. The encoded protein is CASSPGQVVSYGYTF.

The V call is TRBV4-2, the J call TRBJ1-1; 10 bases fit TRBD1. J lost 3 bases, V lost 0 bases, and 13 bases had no gene match. The germline V gene encodes CDR1 LGHNA and CDR2 YNFKEQ. The CDR3 covers 19 residues. CDR3 residues: CASSQETLELGTGDTEAFF. CDR3 DNA sequence: TGTGCCAGCAGCCAAGAAACCCTTGAGCTGGGGACAGGGGACACTGAAGCTTTCTTT.

This clone was found once. The CDR3 reads CASSEGLGNEQFF. Here the CDR3 DNA reads TGTGCCAGCAGTGAAGGGCTAGGCAATGAGCAGTTCTTC. The chain uses TRBV6-1 and TRBJ2-1; D unclear. CDR1 and CDR2 from the germline V gene are MNHNS and SASEGT. CDR3 length: 13 residues. Trimming stripped 1 base from V and 6 bases from J, with 7 bases between.

Relative to its sample, this clone is hyperexpanded. The V gene is TRBV13, the J gene TRBJ2-7, with 7 nucleotides matching TRBD2. The CDR3 length is 15 residues. CDR1 PRHDT and CDR2 FYEKMQ come from the germline V gene (reference sequence). Unmatched junction bases numbered 2, after V lost 0 bases and J lost 0 bases. CDR3 in DNA: TGTGCCAGCAGCTTAGGCGGGGAGGGCTCCTACGAGCAGTACGTC. Its translation is CASSLGGEGSYEQYV.

By frequency in the sample, this clone is medium-sized. V and J are TRBV30 and TRBJ2-1; 10 bases are a match to TRBD2. Trimming at V came to 4 bases and at J to 1 base, leaving 7 bases not matched to a gene. This CDR3 has 16 amino acids. The germline gives CDR1 GTSNPN, CDR2 SVGIG (reference sequence). As DNA, the CDR3 is TGTGCCTGGACTAGCGGGAGACGGGATTCCTACAATGAGCAGTTCTTC. It codes for CAWTSGRRDSYNEQFF.

This clone was seen a single time. The chain has TRBV19 and TRBJ2-1; 7 bases map to TRBD1. The germline gives CDR1 LNHDA, CDR2 SQIVND (reference sequence). CDR3 length equals 15 residues. The trim removed 7 bases at V and 6 bases at J, leaving 12 bases unmatched. The CDR3 is CASTEGRGPPNEQFF. In DNA, the CDR3 is TGTGCCAGTACCGAGGGTAGGGGGCCCCCCAATGAGCAGTTCTTC.

This clone was seen more than once but under ten times. The chain combines TRBV6-5 with TRBJ1-1; tentatively, D is TRBD1 (5 bases). The CDR3 loop spans 15 amino acids. Germline lookup yields CDR1 MNHEY and CDR2 SVGAGI. V dropped 2 bases and J dropped 1 base, with 11 bases sitting between them. Here the CDR3 DNA reads TGTGCCAGCAGTTACGAGGGGAGGCAGAACACTGAAGCTTTCTTT. It specifies CASSYEGRQNTEAFF.

This chain uses TRBV1 with TRBJ2-3; TRBD2, the table's D call, was not compared with the DNA. TRBV1 constitutes a pseudogene. The CDR3 extends over 17 amino acids. The CDR3 DNA is TGCACCAGCAGGGGAGCGGGGACTAGCGGGAGGTCAGATACGCAGTATTTT. Translated, it gives CTSRGAGTSGRSDTQYF.

This chain connects TRBV5-1 to TRBJ2-3; perhaps D is TRBD1 or TRBD2 (5 bases each). The germline CDR1 and CDR2 sequences are SGHRS and YFSETQ. V lost 6 bases, J lost 0 bases, and 11 bases lay in between. CDR3 length: 14 residues. DNA for the CDR3: TGCGCCAGCACGGGGCAGTCCAGCACAGATACGCAGTATTTT. Translating gives CASTGQSSTDTQYF.

This rearrangement joins TRBV7-9 to TRBJ1-2, with D perhaps TRBD1 (5 bases). CDR3 size: 13 residues. Germline V lookup: CDR1 SEHNR, CDR2 FQNEAQ (reference sequence). V was trimmed by 4 bases and J by 1 base, leaving 7 bases between them. CDR3 DNA sequence: TGTGCCAGCAGCTGGGGGGTTAACTATGGCTACACCTTC. Its protein is CASSWGVNYGYTF.

The chain employs TRBV27 and TRBJ1-4; possible D gene TRBD1, 6 bases. Per the germline V gene, CDR1 is MNHEY and CDR2 is SMNVEV (reference sequence). Between the trimmed V and J ends, which lost 6 bases and 8 bases, there was a span of 19 bases. There are 15 residues in the CDR3. In DNA form, the CDR3 reads TGTGCCAGCAGGCTTTTAGGGGGGGCACAAGAAAAACTGTTTTTT. Residues: CASRLLGGAQEKLFF.

The chain employs TRBV6-5 and TRBJ2-7; D may be TRBD2 (5 bases). Germline CDR1 reads MNHEY; CDR2 reads SVGAGI. V was shortened by 8 bases and J by 4 bases, with 21 bases between the two germline ends. The CDR3 spans 15 residues. CDR3 sequence: CASGPPGKTGYEQYF. DNA for the CDR3: TGTGCCAGCGGCCCCCCGGGGAAGACGGGATACGAGCAGTACTTC.

The chain combines TRBV7-2 with TRBJ1-5, with D possibly matching TRBD1 (5 bases). This CDR3 is 13 amino acids long. V was cut by 3 bases and J by 5 bases, with 8 bases left in between. Germline loops: CDR1 SGHTA, CDR2 FQGNSA. CDR3 in amino acids: CASSFRVDQPQHF. The DNA for the CDR3 is TGTGCCAGCAGCTTCAGGGTGGATCAGCCCCAGCATTTT.

This rearrangement joins TRBV5-6 to TRBJ2-5; the D call may be TRBD1 or TRBD2 (6 bases each). The CDR3 length is 14 residues. Per the germline V gene, CDR1 is SGHDT and CDR2 is YYEEEE. The V and J ends lost 4 bases and 6 bases respectively, with 16 bases between them. The CDR3 DNA follows: TGTGCCAGCAGCCGAGGGGGGCCTGGGAAGACCCAGTACTTC. It encodes CASSRGGPGKTQYF.

The chain combines TRBV19 with TRBJ1-2; D is perhaps TRBD1 (5 bases). CDR1 LNHDA and CDR2 SQIVND come from the germline V gene (reference sequence). The V and J ends lost 3 bases and 0 bases respectively, with 11 bases between them. CDR3 length: 15 amino acids. In nucleotides, the CDR3 is TGTGCCAGTAGTATCGGGACCGGAGCTAACTATGGCTACACCTTC. Its translation: CASSIGTGANYGYTF.

This clone was seen more than once but under ten times. The chain combines TRBV14 with TRBJ1-2; D is unresolved. V dropped 0 bases and J dropped 4 bases, with 18 bases sitting between them. The CDR3 totals 17 residues. Germline V gene sequence: CDR1 SGHDN, CDR2 FVKESK. CDR3 coding DNA: TGTGCCAGCAGCCAAGATCTTTTGGGTAGAGGCATCTATGGCTACACCTTC. Translation gives CASSQDLLGRGIYGYTF.

The rearrangement links TRBV2 to TRBJ1-5; no clear D gene. Germline assignment: CDR1 SNHLY and CDR2 FYNNEI. The CDR3 has 11 amino acids. Trimming removed 4 bases from V and 9 bases from J, with 7 bases in between. CDR3 nucleotide sequence: TGTGCCAGCAGTGTAGTGGGGCCCCAGCATTTT. Amino acids: CASSVVGPQHF. Based on the CDR3 plus reference TRBV2 and TRBJ1-5, the full variable domain is EPEVTQTPSHQVTQMGQEVILRCVPISNHLYFYWYRQILGQKVEFLVSFYNNEISEKSEIFDDQFSVERPDGSNFTLKIRSTKLEDSAMYFCASSVVGPQHFGDGTRLSIL.